The present T cell receptor (beta chain) was sequenced within a study of CD8+ T cells in alopecia areata. Whole-study context: Treated patients were dosed with oral tofacitinib, taking 5 to 10 mg twice daily.

cDNA reverse transcribed from extracted RNA served as the sequencing template. The method was immunoSEQ multiplex PCR; TCRdb's version includes in-frame clones alone and lacks a portion of them. The repertoire has over 110,000 clones, around 51% of them found once; the top ten carry 0.99%. The sorting of PBMCs gave CD4+ and CD8+ T cells. CDR3 length equals 14 residues. Looked up from germline, CDR1 is SGHNT and CDR2 is YYREEE (reference sequence). With regard to this clone: The junction departs from the called germline gene at one end, perhaps through a read error.

The source material was CD4+ T cells sorted from blood, sampled at week 0. The chain employs TRBV5-4 and TRBJ2-4, with 9 bases fitting TRBD1. This sequence originates from a human donor with alopecia areata. This CDR3 reads CASTLTGGKNIQYF. The CDR3 nucleotides read TGTGCCAGCACCTTGACAGGGGGGAAAAACATTCAGTACTTC.